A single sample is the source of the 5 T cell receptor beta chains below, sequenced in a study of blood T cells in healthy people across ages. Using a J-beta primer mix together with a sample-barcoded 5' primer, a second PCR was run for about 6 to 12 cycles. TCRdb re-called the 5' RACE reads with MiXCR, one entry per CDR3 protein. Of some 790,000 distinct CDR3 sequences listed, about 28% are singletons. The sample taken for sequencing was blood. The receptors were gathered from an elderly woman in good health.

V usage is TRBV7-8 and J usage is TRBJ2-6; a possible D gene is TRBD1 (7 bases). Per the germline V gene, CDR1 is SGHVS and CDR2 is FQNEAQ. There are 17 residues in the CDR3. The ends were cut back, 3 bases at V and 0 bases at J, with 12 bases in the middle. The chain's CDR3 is CASSFQGGYSGANVLTF. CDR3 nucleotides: TGTGCCAGCAGCTTTCAGGGGGGTTACTCTGGGGCCAACGTCCTGACTTTC.

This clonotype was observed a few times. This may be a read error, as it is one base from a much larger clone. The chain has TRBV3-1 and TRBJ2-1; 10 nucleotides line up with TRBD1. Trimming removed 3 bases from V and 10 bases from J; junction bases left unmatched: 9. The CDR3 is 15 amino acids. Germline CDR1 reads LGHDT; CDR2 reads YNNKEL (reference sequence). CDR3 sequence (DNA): TGTGCCAGCAGCCACGGGACAGGGGCGTGCGGGGAGCAGTTCTTC. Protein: CASSHGTGACGEQFF.

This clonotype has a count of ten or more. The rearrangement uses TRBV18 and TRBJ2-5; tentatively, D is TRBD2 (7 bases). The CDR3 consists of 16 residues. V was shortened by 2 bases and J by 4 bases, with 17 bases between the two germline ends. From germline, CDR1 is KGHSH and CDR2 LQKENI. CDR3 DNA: TGTGCCAGCTCACCAAGGGTCGGGGGGCCAGGAGAGACCCAGTACTTC. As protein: CASSPRVGGPGETQYF. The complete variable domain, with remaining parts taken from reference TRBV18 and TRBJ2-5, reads NAGVMQNPRHLVRRRGQEARLRCSPMKGHSHVYWYRQLPEEGLKFMVYLQKENIIDESGMPKERFSAEFPKEGPSILRIQQVVRGDSAAYFCASSPRVGGPGETQYFGPGTRLLVL.

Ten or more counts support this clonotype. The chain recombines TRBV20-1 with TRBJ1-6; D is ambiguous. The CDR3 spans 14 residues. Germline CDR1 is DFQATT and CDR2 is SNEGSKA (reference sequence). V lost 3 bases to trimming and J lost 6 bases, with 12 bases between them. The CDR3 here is CSASTRRGNSPLHF. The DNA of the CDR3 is TGCAGTGCTAGCACCCGACGGGGTAATTCACCCCTCCACTTT.

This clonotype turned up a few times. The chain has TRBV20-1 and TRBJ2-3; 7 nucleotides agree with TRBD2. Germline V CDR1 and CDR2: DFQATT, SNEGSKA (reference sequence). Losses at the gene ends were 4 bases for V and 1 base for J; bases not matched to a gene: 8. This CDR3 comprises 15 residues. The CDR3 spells CSATFVGGGTDTQYF. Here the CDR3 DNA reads TGCAGTGCTACGTTTGTGGGGGGGGGCACAGATACGCAGTATTTT.